This T cell receptor beta chain was found in a study of T cells in Graves' hyperthyroidism and ophthalmopathy. Per the germline V gene, CDR1 is MRHNA and CDR2 is SNTAGT. V lost 6 bases and J lost 1, with 12 bases in between. The CDR3 runs to 14 residues. RNA transcripts served as the template for amplifying TCR beta CDR3 regions. TCR CDR3 underwent first-round RT-PCR with the HTBI primer set. Using its own MiXCR run on the multiplex PCR reads, TCRdb lists one record per CDR3 protein. This table has hundreds of thousands of distinct CDR3 sequences, just over 35% appearing once. On this clonotype: Its antigen is currently unknown.

The hyperthyroidism was newly diagnosed and had lasted under 2 months; the patients were aged 18 to 65. Researchers barred patients who had uncontrolled infection, other autoimmune disease, pregnancy or lactation. Study-level findings and limits: Ophthalmopathy could be told apart from stable hyperthyroidism with a 13 V-J model. Most clonotypes expanded in thyroid above 0.001 were likewise present in blood.

This chain connects TRBV6-4 to TRBJ1-1; D is perhaps TRBD1 (6 bases). The receptor was isolated from a woman between 40 and 55 years old with Graves' hyperthyroidism. The source material was blood. The CDR3 loop reads CASRRTDSNTEAFF. In nucleotides, the CDR3 is TGTGCCAGCAGGAGGACAGATTCGAACACTGAAGCTTTCTTT.